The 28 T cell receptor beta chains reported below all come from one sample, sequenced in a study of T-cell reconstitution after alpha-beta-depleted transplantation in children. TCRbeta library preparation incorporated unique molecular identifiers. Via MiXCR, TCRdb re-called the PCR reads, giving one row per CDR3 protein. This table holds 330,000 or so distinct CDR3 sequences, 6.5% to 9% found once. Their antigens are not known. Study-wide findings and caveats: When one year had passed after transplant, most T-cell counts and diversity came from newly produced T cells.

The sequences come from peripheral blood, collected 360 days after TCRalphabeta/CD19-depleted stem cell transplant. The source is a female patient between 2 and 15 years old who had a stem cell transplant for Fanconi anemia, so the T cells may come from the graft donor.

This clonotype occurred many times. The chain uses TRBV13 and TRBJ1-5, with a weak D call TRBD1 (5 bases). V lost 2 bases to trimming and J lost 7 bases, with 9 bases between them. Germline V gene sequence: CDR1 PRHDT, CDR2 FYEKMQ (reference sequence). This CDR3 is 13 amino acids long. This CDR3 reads CASSLRGVQPQHF. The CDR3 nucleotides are TGTGCCAGCAGCTTAAGGGGCGTCCAGCCCCAGCATTTT.

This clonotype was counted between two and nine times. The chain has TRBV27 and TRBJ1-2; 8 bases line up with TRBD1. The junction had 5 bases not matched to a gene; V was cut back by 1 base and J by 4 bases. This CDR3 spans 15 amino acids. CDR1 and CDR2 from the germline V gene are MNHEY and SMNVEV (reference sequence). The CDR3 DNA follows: TGTGCCAGCAGTTTATACAGGGGGGCGGGCTATGGCTACACCTTC. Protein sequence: CASSLYRGAGYGYTF.

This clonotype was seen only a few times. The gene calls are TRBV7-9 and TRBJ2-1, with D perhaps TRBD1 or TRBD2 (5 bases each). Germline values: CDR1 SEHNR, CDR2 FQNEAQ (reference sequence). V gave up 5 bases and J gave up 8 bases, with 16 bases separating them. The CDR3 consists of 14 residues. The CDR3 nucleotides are TGTGCCAGCAGCCCAAGCGGCAGGGTCCATGAGCAGTTCTTC. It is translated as CASSPSGRVHEQFF.

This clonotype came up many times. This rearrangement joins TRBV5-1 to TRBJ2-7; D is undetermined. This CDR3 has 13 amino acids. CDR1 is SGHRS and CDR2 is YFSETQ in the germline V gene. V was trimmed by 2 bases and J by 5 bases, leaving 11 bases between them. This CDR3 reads CASSLPVVDEQYF. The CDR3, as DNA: TGCGCCAGCAGCTTACCGGTTGTGGACGAGCAGTACTTC. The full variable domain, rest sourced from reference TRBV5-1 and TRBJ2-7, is KAGVTQTPRYLIKTRGQQVTLSCSPISGHRSVSWYQQTPGQGLQFLFEYFSETQRNKGNFPGRFSGRQFSNSRSEMNVSTLELGDSALYLCASSLPVVDEQYFGPGTRLTVT.

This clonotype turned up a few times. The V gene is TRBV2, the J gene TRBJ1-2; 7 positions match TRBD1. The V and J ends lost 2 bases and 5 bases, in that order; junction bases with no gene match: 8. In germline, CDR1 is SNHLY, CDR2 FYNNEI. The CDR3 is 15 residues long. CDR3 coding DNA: TGTGCCAGCAGTGAATTAGGGGGCTGGTCTTATGGCTACACCTTC. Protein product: CASSELGGWSYGYTF.

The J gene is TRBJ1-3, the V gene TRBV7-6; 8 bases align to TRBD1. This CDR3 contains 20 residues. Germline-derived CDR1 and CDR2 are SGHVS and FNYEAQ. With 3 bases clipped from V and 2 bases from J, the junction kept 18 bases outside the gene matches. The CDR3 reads CASSLGQAIRASTAGNTIYF. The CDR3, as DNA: TGTGCCAGCAGCTTGGGACAGGCCATCCGCGCATCCACCGCTGGAAACACCATATATTTT.

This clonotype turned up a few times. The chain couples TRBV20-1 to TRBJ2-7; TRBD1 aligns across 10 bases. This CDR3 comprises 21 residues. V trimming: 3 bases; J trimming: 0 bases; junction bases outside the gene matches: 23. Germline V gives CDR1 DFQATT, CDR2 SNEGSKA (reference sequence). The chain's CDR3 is CSASGGVIPGQGILSSYEQYF. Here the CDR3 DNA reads TGCAGTGCTAGCGGTGGGGTAATCCCGGGACAGGGGATCCTTAGCTCCTACGAGCAGTACTTC.

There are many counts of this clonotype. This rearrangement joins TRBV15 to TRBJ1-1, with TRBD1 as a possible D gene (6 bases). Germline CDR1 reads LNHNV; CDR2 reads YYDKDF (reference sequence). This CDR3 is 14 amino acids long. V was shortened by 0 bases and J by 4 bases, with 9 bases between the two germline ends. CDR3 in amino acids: CATSREWGPTEAFF. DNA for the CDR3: TGTGCCACCAGCAGAGAGTGGGGGCCCACTGAAGCTTTCTTT.

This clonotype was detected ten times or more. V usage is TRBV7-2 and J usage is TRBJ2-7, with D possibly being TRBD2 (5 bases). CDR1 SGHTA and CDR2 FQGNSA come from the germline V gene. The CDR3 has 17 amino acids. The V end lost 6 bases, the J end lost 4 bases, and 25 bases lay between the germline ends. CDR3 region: CASSRYGLVGRRYEQYF. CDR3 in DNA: TGTGCCAGCAGTCGATATGGACTCGTCGGTAGGAGGTACGAGCAGTACTTC.

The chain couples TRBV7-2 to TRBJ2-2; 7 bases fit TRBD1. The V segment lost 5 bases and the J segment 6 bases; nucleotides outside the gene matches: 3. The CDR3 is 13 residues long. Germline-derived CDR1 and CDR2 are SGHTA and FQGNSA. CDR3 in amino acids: CASSGQGAGELFF. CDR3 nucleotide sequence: TGTGCCAGCAGCGGCCAGGGGGCCGGGGAGCTGTTTTTT.

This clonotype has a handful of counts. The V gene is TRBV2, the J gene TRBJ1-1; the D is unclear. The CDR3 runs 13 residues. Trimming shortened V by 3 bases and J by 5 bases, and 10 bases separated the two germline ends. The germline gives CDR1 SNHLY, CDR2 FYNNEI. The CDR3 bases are TGTGCCAGCAGTGAGTCCGAGAGTACTGAAGCTTTCTTT. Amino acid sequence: CASSESESTEAFF.

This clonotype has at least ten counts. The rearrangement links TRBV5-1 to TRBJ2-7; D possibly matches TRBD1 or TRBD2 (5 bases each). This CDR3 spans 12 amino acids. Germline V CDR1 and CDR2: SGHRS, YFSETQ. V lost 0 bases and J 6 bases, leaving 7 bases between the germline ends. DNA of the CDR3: TGCGCCAGCAGCTTGGTGGGACGCGAGCAGTACTTC. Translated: CASSLVGREQYF.

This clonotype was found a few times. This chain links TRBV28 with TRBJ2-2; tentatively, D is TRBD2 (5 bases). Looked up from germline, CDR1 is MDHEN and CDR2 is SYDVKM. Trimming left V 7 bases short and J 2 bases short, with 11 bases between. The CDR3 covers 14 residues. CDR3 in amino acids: CASIREFNTGELFF. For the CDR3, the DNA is TGTGCCAGCATTCGGGAATTCAACACCGGGGAGCTGTTTTTT.

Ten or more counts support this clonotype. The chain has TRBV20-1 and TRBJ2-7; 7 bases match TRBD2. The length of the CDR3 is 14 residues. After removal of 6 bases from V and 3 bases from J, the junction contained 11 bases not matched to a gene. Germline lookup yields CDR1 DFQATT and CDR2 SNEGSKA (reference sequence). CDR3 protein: CSALELAPSYEQYF. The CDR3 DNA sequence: TGCAGTGCCCTTGAACTAGCGCCGAGCTACGAGCAGTACTTC.

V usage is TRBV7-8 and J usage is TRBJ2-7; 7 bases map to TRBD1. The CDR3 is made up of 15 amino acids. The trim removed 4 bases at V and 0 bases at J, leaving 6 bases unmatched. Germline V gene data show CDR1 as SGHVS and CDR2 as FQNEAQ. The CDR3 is CASSSSDRNSYEQYF. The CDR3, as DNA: TGTGCCAGCAGCTCATCGGACAGGAACTCCTACGAGCAGTACTTC.

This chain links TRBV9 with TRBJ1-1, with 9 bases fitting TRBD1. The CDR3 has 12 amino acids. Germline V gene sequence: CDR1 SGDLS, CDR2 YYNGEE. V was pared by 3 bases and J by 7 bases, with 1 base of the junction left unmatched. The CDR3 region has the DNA TGTGCCAGCAGCGGGACAGGGGTTGAAGCTTTCTTT. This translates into CASSGTGVEAFF.

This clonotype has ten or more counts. The DNA of the CDR3 is TGCAGTGCTAGAGACCGCCAGGGTTCATATAATTCACCCCTCCACTTT. The encoded protein is CSARDRQGSYNSPLHF. The gene calls are TRBV20-1 and TRBJ1-6, with D maybe TRBD1 (5 bases). The CDR3 consists of 16 residues. V lost 0 bases and J 4 bases, leaving 13 bases between the germline ends. Germline CDR1 and CDR2: DFQATT and SNEGSKA (reference sequence).

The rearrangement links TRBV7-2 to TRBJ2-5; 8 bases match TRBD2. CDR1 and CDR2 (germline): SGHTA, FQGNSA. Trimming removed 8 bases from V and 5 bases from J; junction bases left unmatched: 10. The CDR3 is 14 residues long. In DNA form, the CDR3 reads TGTGCCAGCGCCTTCGGTGGCGGGGGGGAGACCCAGTACTTC. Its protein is CASAFGGGGETQYF. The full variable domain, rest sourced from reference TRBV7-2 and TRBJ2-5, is GAGVSQSPSNKVTEKGKDVELRCDPISGHTALYWYRQSLGQGLEFLIYFQGNSAPDKSGLPSDRFSAERTGGSVSTLTIQRTQQEDSAVYLCASAFGGGGETQYFGPGTRLLVL.

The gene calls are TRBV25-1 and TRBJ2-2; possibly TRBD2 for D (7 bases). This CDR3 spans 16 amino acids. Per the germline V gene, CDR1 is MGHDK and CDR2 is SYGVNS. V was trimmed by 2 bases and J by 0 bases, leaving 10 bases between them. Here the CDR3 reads CASSEGGGPNTGELFF. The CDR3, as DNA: TGTGCCAGCAGTGAAGGGGGGGGGCCGAACACCGGGGAGCTGTTTTTT. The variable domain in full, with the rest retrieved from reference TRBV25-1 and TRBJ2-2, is EADIYQTPRYLVIGTGKKITLECSQTMGHDKMYWYQQDPGMELHLIHYSYGVNSTEKGDLSSESTVSRIRTEHFPLTLESARPSHTSQYLCASSEGGGPNTGELFFGEGSRLTVL.

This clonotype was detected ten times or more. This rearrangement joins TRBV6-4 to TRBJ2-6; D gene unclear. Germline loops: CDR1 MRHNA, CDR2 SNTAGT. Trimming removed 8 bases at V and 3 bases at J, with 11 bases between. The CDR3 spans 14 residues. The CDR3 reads CASCPEHGANVLTF. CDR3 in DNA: TGTGCCAGCTGCCCAGAACATGGGGCCAACGTCCTGACTTTC.

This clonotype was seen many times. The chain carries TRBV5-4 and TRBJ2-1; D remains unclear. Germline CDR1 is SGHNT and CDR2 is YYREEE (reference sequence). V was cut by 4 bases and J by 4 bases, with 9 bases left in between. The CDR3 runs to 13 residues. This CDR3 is CASSRGTYNEQFF. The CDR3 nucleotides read TGTGCCAGCAGCCGTGGCACTTACAATGAGCAGTTCTTC.

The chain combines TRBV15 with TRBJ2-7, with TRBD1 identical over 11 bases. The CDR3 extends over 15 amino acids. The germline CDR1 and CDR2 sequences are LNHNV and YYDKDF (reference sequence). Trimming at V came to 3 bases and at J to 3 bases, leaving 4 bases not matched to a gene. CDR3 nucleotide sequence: TGTGCCACCAGCAGCAGGACAGGGGGCATCTACGAGCAGTACTTC. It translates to CATSSRTGGIYEQYF.

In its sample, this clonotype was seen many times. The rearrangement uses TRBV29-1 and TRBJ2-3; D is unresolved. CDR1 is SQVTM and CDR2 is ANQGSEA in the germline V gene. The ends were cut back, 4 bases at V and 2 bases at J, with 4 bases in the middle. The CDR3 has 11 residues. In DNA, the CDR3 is TGCAGCGTTGCCCTCACAGATACGCAGTATTTT. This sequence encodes CSVALTDTQYF.

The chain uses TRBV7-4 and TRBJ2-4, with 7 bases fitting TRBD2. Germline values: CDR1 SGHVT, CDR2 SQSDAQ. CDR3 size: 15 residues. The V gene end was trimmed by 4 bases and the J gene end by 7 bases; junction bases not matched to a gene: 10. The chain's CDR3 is CASSSTRLAANIQYF. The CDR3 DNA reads TGTGCCAGCAGCTCTACCCGACTAGCAGCGAACATTCAGTACTTC.

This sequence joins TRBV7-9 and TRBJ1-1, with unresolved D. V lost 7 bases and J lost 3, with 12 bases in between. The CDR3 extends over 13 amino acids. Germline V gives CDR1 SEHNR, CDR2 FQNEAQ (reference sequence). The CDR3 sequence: CASNDYSHTEAFF. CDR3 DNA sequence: TGTGCCAGCAACGACTATTCCCACACTGAAGCTTTCTTT.

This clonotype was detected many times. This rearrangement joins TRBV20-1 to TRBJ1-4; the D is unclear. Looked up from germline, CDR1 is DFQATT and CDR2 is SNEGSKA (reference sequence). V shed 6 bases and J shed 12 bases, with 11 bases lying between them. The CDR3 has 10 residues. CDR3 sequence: CSANGFQLFF. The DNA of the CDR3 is TGCAGTGCGAACGGATTTCAACTGTTTTTT.

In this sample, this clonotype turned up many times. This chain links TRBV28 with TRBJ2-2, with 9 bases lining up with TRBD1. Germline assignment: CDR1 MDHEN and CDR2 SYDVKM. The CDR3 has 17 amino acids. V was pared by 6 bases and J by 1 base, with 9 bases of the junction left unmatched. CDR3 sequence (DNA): TGTGCCAGCAGGCCTGGGCCGGGACAGGGGAACACCGGGGAGCTGTTTTTT. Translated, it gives CASRPGPGQGNTGELFF.

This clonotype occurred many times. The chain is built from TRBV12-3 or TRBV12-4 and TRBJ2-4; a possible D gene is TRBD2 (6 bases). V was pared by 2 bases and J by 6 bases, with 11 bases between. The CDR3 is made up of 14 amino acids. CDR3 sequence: CASSLMRRGNIQYF. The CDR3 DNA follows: TGTGCCAGCAGTTTAATGAGGAGGGGAAACATTCAGTACTTC.